These 11 T cell receptor beta chains share one sample of origin, sequenced in a study of blood T cell repertoires in COVID-19. Data came from immunoSEQ multiplex PCR; TCRdb stores just in-frame clones and leaves some out. This sample has around 140,000 clones; roughly 84% occur once, and the top ten carry roughly 8.7%. The material sequenced was peripheral blood. The origin of the receptors is a young man with COVID-19, enrolled during active disease.

The V and J genes are TRBV28 and TRBJ1-2; TRBD1 agrees at 9 bases. This CDR3 comprises 13 residues. J was trimmed by 2 bases and V by 10 bases; bases with no gene match: 5. Germline assignment: CDR1 MDHEN and CDR2 SYDVKM. The CDR3: CAIGTGQNYGYTF. The DNA of the CDR3 is TGTGCCATTGGGACAGGGCAAAACTATGGCTACACCTTC.

This chain links TRBV5-1 with TRBJ2-5, with TRBD1 as a possible D gene (5 bases). V lost 6 bases and J lost 2, with 11 bases in between. The length of the CDR3 is 13 residues. CDR1 and CDR2 (germline): SGHRS, YFSETQ. CDR3 protein: CASNPGQQETQYF. The CDR3 DNA sequence: TGCGCCAGCAATCCAGGGCAGCAAGAGACCCAGTACTTC.

J is TRBJ2-3 and V is TRBV5-1; 8 bases are shared with TRBD1. CDR1 and CDR2 from the germline V gene are SGHRS and YFSETQ. The trim removed 4 bases at V and 5 bases at J, leaving 12 bases unmatched. The CDR3 consists of 16 residues. CDR3 protein: CASSPTGGTGKDTQYF. CDR3 nucleotides: TGCGCCAGCAGCCCGACGGGCGGGACAGGCAAAGATACGCAGTATTTT.

V is TRBV5-4 and J is TRBJ2-3, with 10 bases matching TRBD2. This CDR3 has 14 amino acids. V dropped 6 bases and J dropped 5; count of bases not matched to a gene: 6. Germline V gene data show CDR1 as SGHNT and CDR2 as YYREEE (reference sequence). CDR3 amino acids: CASKASGRLDTQYF. The CDR3 nucleotides read TGTGCCAGCAAGGCTAGCGGGAGATTAGATACGCAGTATTTT.

The chain links TRBV5-6 to TRBJ2-1, with D possibly matching TRBD2 (5 bases). CDR3 size: 14 residues. V was cut by 3 bases and J by 2 bases, with 9 bases left in between. Germline V CDR1 and CDR2: SGHDT, YYEEEE. CDR3 sequence: CASSSLVTYNEQFF. CDR3 coding DNA: TGTGCCAGCAGCTCACTAGTAACCTACAATGAGCAGTTCTTC. The full variable domain, with the rest looked up from reference TRBV5-6 and TRBJ2-1, is DAGVTQSPTHLIKTRGQQVTLRCSPKSGHDTVSWYQQALGQGPQFIFQYYEEEERQRGNFPDRFSGHQFPNYSSELNVNALLLGDSALYLCASSSLVTYNEQFFGPGTRLTVL.

The table lists this clone with a few counts. This sequence joins TRBV28 and TRBJ1-2; TRBD1 matches 9 bases. V lost 2 bases and J lost 7; bases outside the gene matches: 11. The CDR3 is 16 residues long. CDR1 is MDHEN and CDR2 is SYDVKM in the germline V gene. The CDR3 DNA is TGTGCCAGCAGTTTAGGAAGACAGGGGGTGGAGGCTGGCTACACCTTC. Protein: CASSLGRQGVEAGYTF.

This clone was seen a single time. The chain uses TRBV5-1 and TRBJ1-4, with D perhaps matching TRBD1 (5 bases). V lost 4 bases to trimming and J lost 3 bases, with 16 bases between them. This CDR3 is built from 16 residues. In germline, CDR1 is SGHRS, CDR2 YFSETQ. The CDR3 DNA reads TGCGCCAGCAGCCCTGGGACTCTTTCGGCTAATGAAAAACTGTTTTTT. This sequence encodes CASSPGTLSANEKLFF.

The chain couples TRBV28 to TRBJ2-2, with D perhaps TRBD2 (6 bases). The CDR3 sequence is 16 residues long. CDR1 and CDR2 from the germline V gene are MDHEN and SYDVKM. V was trimmed by 5 bases and J by 0 bases, leaving 13 bases between them. CDR3 coding DNA: TGTGCCAGCAGTCCCGGGGGAGTCGCGAACACCGGGGAGCTGTTTTTT. Amino acid sequence: CASSPGGVANTGELFF.

The chain links TRBV6-2 or TRBV6-3 to TRBJ2-7; tentative D call: TRBD1 (6 bases). This CDR3 spans 16 amino acids. Germline lookup yields CDR1 MNHEY and CDR2 SVGEGT. With 5 bases removed from V and 1 base from J, the gap between germline ends came to 18 bases. The CDR3 nucleotides are TGTGCCAGCAGTGGCCGAGGACAGAAACAATCCTACGAGCAGTACTTC. It encodes CASSGRGQKQSYEQYF.

The chain joins TRBV9 to TRBJ1-4, with D possibly being TRBD1 (5 bases). The CDR3 is 14 residues long. Germline assignment: CDR1 SGDLS and CDR2 YYNGEE. V was cut by 1 base and J by 8 bases, with 12 bases left in between. CDR3 loop: CASSVSGGREKLFF. The CDR3 nucleotides are TGTGCCAGCAGCGTATCGGGGGGACGGGAAAAACTGTTTTTT.

V gene TRBV3-1 (or the pseudogene TRBV3-2) combines with J gene TRBJ2-4, with D unclear. Germline V gives CDR1 LGHDT, CDR2 YNNKEL (reference sequence). The ends were cut back, 0 bases at V and 0 bases at J, with 9 bases in the middle. The CDR3 extends over 16 amino acids. The DNA of the CDR3 is TGTGCCAGCAGCCAAGATCATTTCGGAGCCAAAAACATTCAGTACTTC. Translated, it gives CASSQDHFGAKNIQYF.